These 18 T cell receptor beta chains came from one sample sequenced in a study of naive and memory T cell subsets. An equimolar mix of two oligonucleotides served as the beta constant-region primer for TRBC1 and TRBC2. One entry per CDR3 protein, called by TCRdb with MiXCR from the UMI-ligation and nested PCR reads. The repertoire holds some 150,000 distinct CDR3 sequences, with 15% to 20% as singletons. The sample consisted of naive CD4+ T cells from blood. Every receptor here comes from a human donor in good health.

This clonotype was recorded a few times. The V and J genes are TRBV28 and TRBJ2-3, with 10 bases matching TRBD2. V shed 10 bases, J shed 4 bases, and the junction held 2 bases outside the gene matches. Germline V lookup: CDR1 MDHEN, CDR2 SYDVKM. The CDR3 runs to 12 residues. The CDR3 region has the DNA TGTGCCATAAGCGGGAGGGCAGATACGCAGTATTTT. This codes for CAISGRADTQYF. Using reference TRBV28 and TRBJ2-3 for the parts outside the CDR3, the full variable domain is DVKVTQSSRYLVKRTGEKVFLECVQDMDHENMFWYRQDPGLGLRLIYFSYDVKMKEKGDIPEGYSVSREKKERFSLILESASTNQTSMYLCAISGRADTQYFGPGTRLTVL.

This clonotype was seen only a few times. The chain has TRBV29-1 and TRBJ1-2; 10 bases agree with TRBD1. V lost 4 bases, J lost 6 bases, and 5 bases stayed unmatched. CDR3 length: 13 residues. In germline, CDR1 is SQVTM, CDR2 ANQGSEA. DNA of the CDR3: TGCAGCGTTGGGGGACAGGGGAAGAATGGCTACACCTTC. Encoded protein: CSVGGQGKNGYTF.

This chain connects TRBV29-1 to TRBJ2-1; TRBD2 matches 9 bases. Losses at the gene ends were 7 bases for V and 8 bases for J; bases not matched to a gene: 12. CDR1 is SQVTM, CDR2 ANQGSEA, per germline. The CDR3 has 14 amino acids. CDR3: CSGASSGIMHEQFF. The CDR3 DNA reads as TGCAGCGGCGCCTCTAGCGGGATTATGCATGAGCAGTTCTTC.

The chain uses TRBV6-1 and TRBJ2-1; 10 bases match TRBD2. V shed 5 bases and J 4 bases; nucleotides not matched to a gene: 5. Germline CDR1 MNHNS, CDR2 SASEGT. This CDR3 contains 15 residues. The CDR3 DNA reads as TGTGCCAGCAGTCCCGGGACTAGCGATTACAATGAGCAGTTCTTC. It codes for CASSPGTSDYNEQFF.

V gene TRBV30 combines with J gene TRBJ2-3, with 12 nucleotides matching TRBD2. Germline CDR1 reads GTSNPN; CDR2 reads SVGIG (reference sequence). The CDR3 sequence is 16 residues long. Unmatched junction bases numbered 6, after V lost 2 bases and J lost 3 bases. The chain's CDR3 is CAWSKGTSGLTDTQYF. In nucleotides, the CDR3 is TGTGCCTGGAGTAAAGGGACTAGCGGGTTAACAGATACGCAGTATTTT.

CDR3: CASSAPGQFLSGANVLTF. DNA of the CDR3: TGTGCCAGCAGCGCCCCGGGACAGTTTCTATCTGGGGCCAACGTCCTGACTTTC. The chain is built from TRBV5-6 and TRBJ2-6, with 7 positions matching TRBD1. The CDR3 is 18 amino acids. Germline V CDR1 and CDR2: SGHDT, YYEEEE. Trimming removed 4 bases from V and 1 base from J; junction bases left unmatched: 11.

The V call is TRBV7-9, the J call TRBJ1-1; D gene ambiguous. The CDR3 contains 15 residues. Germline V lookup: CDR1 SEHNR, CDR2 FQNEAQ (reference sequence). V was clipped by 1 base and J by 5 bases, with 14 bases between them. The CDR3 nucleotides read TGTGCCAGCAGCTTAGACACGCCCGGGGTGACTGAAGCTTTCTTT. This sequence encodes CASSLDTPGVTEAFF.

The chain carries TRBV7-9 and TRBJ2-1; D remains ambiguous. The germline V gene has CDR1 SEHNR and CDR2 FQNEAQ (reference sequence). The V gene lost 1 base and the J gene lost 12 bases, with 4 bases spanning the gap. CDR3 length: 10 residues. CDR3 coding DNA: TGTGCCAGCAGCTTAGAATGGCAGTTCTTC. The encoded protein is CASSLEWQFF.

This rearrangement joins TRBV20-1 to TRBJ2-2; D perhaps matches TRBD1 (5 bases). The CDR3 is 16 amino acids. Germline lookup yields CDR1 DFQATT and CDR2 SNEGSKA (reference sequence). Trimming stripped 3 bases from V and 5 bases from J, with 19 bases between. The CDR3 DNA reads as TGCAGTGCTAGGGCCGCCGTGACAGAAGCAACCGGGGAGCTGTTTTTT. Its translation is CSARAAVTEATGELFF.

This clonotype was seen many times. The chain couples TRBV7-2 to TRBJ1-5; 8 bases agree with TRBD1. The germline V gene has CDR1 SGHTA and CDR2 FQGNSA. The CDR3 totals 13 residues. V lost 5 bases and J lost 6; bases outside the gene matches: 3. The chain's CDR3 is CASSADRAQPQHF. The CDR3 nucleotides read TGTGCCAGCAGCGCGGACAGGGCTCAGCCCCAGCATTTT.

This chain uses TRBV7-9 with TRBJ2-3, with 8 bases fitting TRBD2. V was pared by 5 bases and J by 0 bases, with 22 bases of the junction left unmatched. CDR3 length: 21 amino acids. The germline gives CDR1 SEHNR, CDR2 FQNEAQ (reference sequence). CDR3 loop: CASSKSRGLDALRTSTDTQYF. In nucleotides, the CDR3 is TGTGCCAGCAGCAAGAGTAGGGGACTAGACGCTCTAAGAACTAGCACAGATACGCAGTATTTT.

This clonotype has just a few counts. The rearrangement links TRBV20-1 to TRBJ1-1; 7 positions match TRBD1. There are 12 residues in the CDR3. The trim removed 6 bases at V and 6 bases at J, leaving 7 bases unmatched. CDR1 DFQATT and CDR2 SNEGSKA come from the germline V gene (reference sequence). The CDR3 is CSADRTGAEAFF. Written as DNA, the CDR3 is TGCAGTGCAGACCGTACAGGGGCTGAAGCTTTCTTT.

The chain recombines TRBV28 with TRBJ1-1; 8 bases match TRBD1. V was pared by 1 base and J by 6 bases, with 19 bases of the junction left unmatched. Germline V gene data show CDR1 as MDHEN and CDR2 as SYDVKM. The CDR3 is 19 amino acids. The CDR3 loop reads CASSLSMAPQGALEPEAFF. CDR3 sequence (DNA): TGTGCCAGCAGTTTATCGATGGCACCCCAGGGGGCTCTTGAGCCTGAAGCTTTCTTT.

This clonotype was seen more than once but under ten times. The chain couples TRBV11-2 to TRBJ2-5; possibly TRBD2 for D (6 bases). The CDR3 contains 14 residues. The V gene lost 0 bases and the J gene lost 1 base, with 6 bases spanning the gap. Germline V gives CDR1 SGHAT, CDR2 FQNNGV. CDR3 nucleotides: TGTGCCAGCAGCTTAGAGGGAGGCCAAGAGACCCAGTACTTC. Translated, it gives CASSLEGGQETQYF.

The chain employs TRBV3-1 and TRBJ1-2; 8 nucleotides match TRBD1. Trimming cost V 0 bases and J 6 bases; bases outside gene matches: 9. The CDR3 runs to 16 residues. Germline-derived CDR1 and CDR2 are LGHDT and YNNKEL (reference sequence). The CDR3 region is CASSQDPGQGRDGYTF. CDR3 bases: TGTGCCAGCAGCCAAGATCCCGGACAGGGCAGAGATGGCTACACCTTC.

The J gene is TRBJ2-3, the V gene TRBV29-1, with TRBD2 matching over 7 bases. V shed 6 bases, J shed 2 bases, and the junction held 11 bases outside the gene matches. The CDR3 covers 15 residues. Germline assignment: CDR1 SQVTM and CDR2 ANQGSEA. CDR3 coding DNA: TGCAGCGTCGACGGGAGCCGGGGGGACACAGATACGCAGTATTTT. Translating it yields CSVDGSRGDTDTQYF.

J is TRBJ1-2 and V is TRBV19; 11 nucleotides align to TRBD1. The CDR3 runs to 15 residues. With V trimmed by 6 bases and J by 3 bases, 6 bases remained unmatched. Germline loops: CDR1 LNHDA, CDR2 SQIVND (reference sequence). CDR3 sequence: CASSQAGQGDYGYTF. The CDR3 DNA reads TGTGCCAGTAGCCAAGCGGGACAGGGGGACTATGGCTACACCTTC.

This clonotype showed up just a few times. The J gene is TRBJ2-4, the V gene TRBV6-5; D gene ambiguous. Trimming left V 2 bases short and J 0 bases short, with 8 bases between. CDR1 and CDR2 (germline): MNHEY, SVGAGI. The CDR3 runs 15 residues. This CDR3 is CASSYERLAKNIQYF. As DNA, the CDR3 is TGTGCCAGCAGTTACGAGAGACTAGCCAAAAACATTCAGTACTTC.